Listed here are 31 T cell receptor beta chains from one sample, sequenced in a study of read filtering for tumor transcriptome and immune sequencing. From about 400 ng of RNA, a library with molecular barcoded alpha/delta and beta/gamma adaptors was made. TCRdb re-called the reads with MiXCR, one entry per CDR3 protein. Of 50,000 or so distinct CDR3 sequences detected, approximately 12% appear once; the ten largest clones hold roughly 15%. The sequenced sample consisted of a population of CD138-negative cells sorted from bone marrow. The receptors were sampled from a donor aged 40 or over with multiple myeloma.

In this sample, this clonotype turned up many times. Written as DNA, the CDR3 is TGTGCCAGCAGTTTTACGGGACAGCTTACTGGGGCCAACGTCCTGACTTTC. It translates to CASSFTGQLTGANVLTF. V gene TRBV6-5 combines with J gene TRBJ2-6, with TRBD1 identical over 7 bases. This CDR3 spans 17 amino acids. Germline-derived CDR1 and CDR2 are MNHEY and SVGAGI. V lost 4 bases and J lost 2; bases outside the gene matches: 8.

This clonotype was seen ten or more times. The gene calls are TRBV2 and TRBJ1-4, with D hard to call. The CDR3 totals 14 residues. The V gene lost 3 bases and the J gene lost 5 bases, with 10 bases spanning the gap. CDR1 is SNHLY, CDR2 FYNNEI, per germline. The CDR3: CASSDRAGNEKLFF. The DNA for the CDR3 is TGTGCCAGCAGTGATAGGGCAGGCAATGAAAAACTGTTTTTT.

This clonotype showed up just once. A read error is possible here, since a much larger clone lies one base away. This chain joins TRBV12-3 or TRBV12-4 and TRBJ1-1; 9 bases fit TRBD1. The CDR3 contains 15 residues. CDR3 sequence reads: CASSPLTGGGTKAFF. The DNA of the CDR3 is TGTGCCAGCAGTCCGCTGACAGGGGGAGGCACTAAAGCTTTCTTT.

This clonotype showed up just a few times. A much larger clone sits a single nucleotide away, making a read error possible. V gene TRBV19 combines with J gene TRBJ2-7; TRBD1 is a possible D gene (6 bases). This CDR3 spans 14 amino acids. Looked up from germline, CDR1 is LNHDA and CDR2 is SQIVND (reference sequence). Deletions cut 5 bases from V and 7 bases from J, with 18 bases between. The CDR3 nucleotides are TGTGCCAGTAGTTACGGCGCAACCCAGGGGGAGCAGTACTTC. Its protein product is CASSYGATQGEQYF.

This clonotype was picked up many times. The V and J genes are TRBV5-1 and TRBJ2-5; a possible D gene is TRBD1 (6 bases). Deletions cut 4 bases from V and 0 bases from J, with 13 bases between. There are 15 residues in the CDR3. Germline V gene data show CDR1 as SGHRS and CDR2 as YFSETQ. The CDR3 sequence is CASSPGTPYQETQYF. The DNA for the CDR3 is TGCGCCAGCAGCCCCGGGACACCGTACCAAGAGACCCAGTACTTC.

This clonotype was counted ten times or more. The chain couples TRBV20-1 to TRBJ2-5, with D possibly matching TRBD1 (6 bases). Trimming removed 5 bases from V and 6 bases from J, with 19 bases in between. This CDR3 spans 14 amino acids. Germline V gives CDR1 DFQATT, CDR2 SNEGSKA (reference sequence). The CDR3 protein is CSARGGMRSKTQYF. CDR3 sequence (DNA): TGCAGTGCTCGAGGGGGTATGCGGTCGAAGACCCAGTACTTC.

The chain is built from TRBV18 and TRBJ1-5; 10 bases are a match to TRBD1. Germline trimming cut 6 bases from V and 4 bases from J; bases unmatched to any gene: 6. This CDR3 is built from 15 residues. From germline, CDR1 is KGHSH and CDR2 LQKENI. The CDR3 loop reads CASSSPGQGNQPQHF. CDR3 bases: TGTGCCAGCTCGTCGCCGGGACAGGGGAATCAGCCCCAGCATTTT.

This clonotype was counted ten times or more. The rearrangement uses TRBV30 and TRBJ1-5, with D perhaps matching TRBD1 (5 bases). The CDR3 is made up of 13 amino acids. In germline, CDR1 is GTSNPN, CDR2 SVGIG (reference sequence). Trimming left V 2 bases short and J 7 bases short, with 12 bases between. DNA of the CDR3: TGTGCCTGGAGTAAACAGGTCGGCCAGCCCCAGCATTTT. It specifies CAWSKQVGQPQHF. The full variable domain, completed using reference TRBV30 and TRBJ1-5, is SQTIHQWPATLVQPVGSPLSLECTVEGTSNPNLYWYRQAAGRGLQLLFYSVGIGQISSEVPQNLSASRPQDRQFILSSKKLLLSDSGFYLCAWSKQVGQPQHFGDGTRLSIL.

This clonotype was seen many times. The chain links TRBV6-1 to TRBJ2-3; no clear D gene. This CDR3 spans 12 amino acids. Germline loops: CDR1 MNHNS, CDR2 SASEGT. V lost 8 bases, J lost 6 bases, and 12 bases lay in between. This CDR3 reads CASSHRSDTQYF. In DNA, the CDR3 is TGTGCCAGCTCTCACCGTTCGGATACGCAGTATTTT.

This clonotype was recorded many times. The rearrangement joins TRBV5-1 to TRBJ2-1; possible D gene TRBD2, 5 bases. The germline gives CDR1 SGHRS, CDR2 YFSETQ. Trimming left V 5 bases short and J 3 bases short, with 12 bases between. The CDR3 runs 14 residues. CDR3 coding DNA: TGCGCCAGCAGTCAAGCGGAGAGCTACAATGAGCAGTTCTTC. This sequence encodes CASSQAESYNEQFF. Filled out from reference TRBV5-1 and TRBJ2-1, the complete variable domain reads KAGVTQTPRYLIKTRGQQVTLSCSPISGHRSVSWYQQTPGQGLQFLFEYFSETQRNKGNFPGRFSGRQFSNSRSEMNVSTLELGDSALYLCASSQAESYNEQFFGPGTRLTVL.

Comment on this clonotype: A much larger clone differs from this one at a single base, so this may be a read error. The chain is built from TRBV5-5 and TRBJ2-3; 11 bases map to TRBD2. CDR1 SGHKS and CDR2 YYEKEE come from the germline V gene (reference sequence). CDR3 length: 16 amino acids. The V gene end was trimmed by 4 bases and the J gene end by 2 bases; junction bases not matched to a gene: 6. This chain's CDR3 is CASSTGTSGSTDTQYF. CDR3 nucleotides: TGTGCCAGCAGCACAGGGACTAGCGGATCCACAGATACGCAGTATTTT.

The chain employs TRBV10-3 and TRBJ2-1, with 7 positions matching TRBD2. The V and J ends lost 10 bases and 8 bases, in that order; junction bases with no gene match: 20. The CDR3 loop spans 16 amino acids. Germline lookup yields CDR1 ENHRY and CDR2 SYGVKD. For the CDR3, the DNA is TGTGCCACCTTAGGGCGTCTGGGGGAGGGCCTCGATGAGCAGTTCTTC. Translation gives CATLGRLGEGLDEQFF.

As regards this clonotype: A much larger clone differs by one base, so this may be a read error. J is TRBJ1-6 and V is TRBV7-9; D is unclear. Trimming shortened V by 4 bases and J by 5 bases, and 3 bases separated the two germline ends. The CDR3 loop spans 12 amino acids. In germline, CDR1 is SEHNR, CDR2 FQNEAQ (reference sequence). The CDR3 nucleotides read TGTGCCAGCAGCTCAGATAATTCACCCCTCCACTTT. The encoded protein is CASSSDNSPLHF.

Concerning this clonotype: One junction end does not reproduce the germline sequence, and a read error may be involved. The chain employs TRBV24-1 and TRBJ1-1; D remains unclear. Germline CDR1 is KGHDR and CDR2 is SFDVKD. This CDR3 contains 15 residues. The CDR3 sequence: CATSDSRRGDTEALF. In DNA, the CDR3 is TGTGCCACCAGTGATTCTAGGCGGGGTGACACTGAAGCTCTCTTT.

The chain carries TRBV29-1 and TRBJ2-1, with TRBD2 matching over 11 bases. The length of the CDR3 is 14 residues. Per germline, CDR1 SQVTM and CDR2 ANQGSEA. The junction had 6 bases not matched to a gene; V was cut back by 6 bases and J by 5 bases. Here the CDR3 reads CSVGTSGRNNEQFF. CDR3 DNA sequence: TGCAGCGTCGGTACTAGCGGGAGAAACAATGAGCAGTTCTTC.

This clonotype was seen at least ten times. The V and J genes are TRBV28 and TRBJ1-5; D not resolved. CDR1 and CDR2 from the germline V gene are MDHEN and SYDVKM. Trimming removed 5 bases at V and 7 bases at J, with 12 bases between. CDR3 size: 13 residues. The CDR3 here is CASSLAVWQPQHF. DNA of the CDR3: TGTGCCAGCAGTCTCGCTGTGTGGCAGCCCCAGCATTTT. The full variable domain, its missing parts supplied by reference TRBV28 and TRBJ1-5, is DVKVTQSSRYLVKRTGEKVFLECVQDMDHENMFWYRQDPGLGLRLIYFSYDVKMKEKGDIPEGYSVSREKKERFSLILESASTNQTSMYLCASSLAVWQPQHFGDGTRLSIL.

Of note for this clonotype: A much larger clone lies one base from this, so it may be a read error. CDR3 region: CASSKGRDRGGYTF. The CDR3 nucleotides are TGCGCCAGCAGCAAGGGCCGGGACAGAGGTGGCTACACCTTC. The rearrangement links TRBV5-1 to TRBJ1-2; 7 bases fit TRBD1. Germline assignment: CDR1 SGHRS and CDR2 YFSETQ. This CDR3 contains 14 residues. Trimming at V came to 4 bases and at J to 7 bases, leaving 10 bases not matched to a gene.

The genes are TRBV20-1 and TRBJ2-1, with D possibly TRBD2 on 5 matching bases. Germline V CDR1 and CDR2: DFQATT, SNEGSKA (reference sequence). This CDR3 comprises 12 residues. V was clipped by 5 bases and J by 8 bases, with 13 bases between them. The CDR3 is CSAREDGHEQFF. The CDR3 DNA is TGCAGTGCTCGGGAAGACGGCCATGAGCAGTTCTTC.

This clonotype was detected ten times or more. In DNA, the CDR3 is TGCAGTGCTAGTGCAGGACTAGCGGCAGCGGGTACTGAGCAGTTCTTC. Translation: CSASAGLAAAGTEQFF. This rearrangement joins TRBV20-1 to TRBJ2-1; 10 positions agree with TRBD2. The germline V gene encodes CDR1 DFQATT and CDR2 SNEGSKA (reference sequence). The CDR3 spans 16 residues. Losses at the gene ends were 3 bases for V and 9 bases for J; bases not matched to a gene: 14.

V and J are TRBV7-9 and TRBJ2-3; the D is unclear. The CDR3 has 14 residues. V was cut by 5 bases and J by 2 bases, with 11 bases left in between. The germline V gene encodes CDR1 SEHNR and CDR2 FQNEAQ (reference sequence). CDR3 sequence: CASSTPLSTDTQYF. The CDR3 region has the DNA TGTGCCAGCAGCACCCCGCTTTCCACAGATACGCAGTATTTT. Drawing the rest from reference TRBV7-9 and TRBJ2-3, the complete variable domain is DTGVSQNPRHKITKRGQNVTFRCDPISEHNRLYWYRQTLGQGPEFLTYFQNEAQLEKSRLLSDRFSAERPKGSFSTLEIQRTEQGDSAMYLCASSTPLSTDTQYFGPGTRLTVL.

This clonotype was observed many times. V usage is TRBV20-1 and J usage is TRBJ2-5; 8 positions match TRBD1. Germline CDR1 and CDR2: DFQATT and SNEGSKA (reference sequence). Germline trimming cut 4 bases from V and 5 bases from J; bases unmatched to any gene: 0. The CDR3 consists of 11 residues. The CDR3 sequence: CSANRGETQYF. Written as DNA, the CDR3 is TGCAGTGCTAACAGGGGGGAGACCCAGTACTTC.

This clonotype was counted many times. This chain links TRBV18 with TRBJ1-4, with D unresolved. The V and J ends lost 1 base and 0 bases respectively, with 3 bases between them. There are 14 residues in the CDR3. Germline-derived CDR1 and CDR2 are KGHSH and LQKENI. This chain's CDR3 is CASSPQSTNEKLFF. The DNA of the CDR3 is TGTGCCAGCTCACCACAGTCAACTAATGAAAAACTGTTTTTT.

This clonotype is deemed medium-sized. The gene calls are TRBV27 and TRBJ2-1; the D gene is possibly TRBD1 (6 bases). V lost 5 bases to trimming and J lost 0 bases, with 14 bases between them. This CDR3 has 16 amino acids. The germline CDR1 and CDR2 sequences are MNHEY and SMNVEV (reference sequence). The CDR3 nucleotides are TGTGCCAGCAGTCCCCGGACAGTCAGCTCCTACAATGAGCAGTTCTTC. Translation gives CASSPRTVSSYNEQFF.

This clonotype was recorded many times. The gene calls are TRBV10-3 and TRBJ2-2, with D tentatively TRBD2 (5 bases). This CDR3 region has 16 residues. Trimming removed 3 bases at V and 1 base at J, with 12 bases between. Germline CDR1 and CDR2: ENHRY and SYGVKD. For the CDR3, the DNA is TGTGCCATCAGTGAATTAGTTCGGGAGAACACCGGGGAGCTGTTTTTT. Encoded protein: CAISELVRENTGELFF.

J is TRBJ2-3 and V is TRBV18; D gene unclear. CDR3 size: 13 residues. V was cut by 5 bases and J by 3 bases, with 9 bases left in between. The germline gives CDR1 KGHSH, CDR2 LQKENI. CDR3 sequence: CASSFTGTDTQYF. The CDR3 DNA reads TGTGCCAGCTCATTCACCGGTACAGATACGCAGTATTTT.

The rearrangement links TRBV2 to TRBJ2-1, with 8 positions matching TRBD2. The CDR3 loop spans 14 amino acids. The germline gives CDR1 SNHLY, CDR2 FYNNEI. Trimming removed 11 bases from V and 6 bases from J; junction bases left unmatched: 12. CDR3 in DNA: TGTGCCGCCGTGAGCGGCGGGAGGACCAATGAGCAGTTCTTC. Amino acids: CAAVSGGRTNEQFF.

This clonotype came up many times. CDR3 sequence (DNA): TGTGCCAGCAGCCAGCTGGGTGAGCAGTTCTTC. It translates to CASSQLGEQFF. The chain has TRBV3-1 and TRBJ2-1, with unresolved D. Looked up from germline, CDR1 is LGHDT and CDR2 is YNNKEL (reference sequence). This CDR3 comprises 11 residues. V dropped 3 bases and J dropped 9 bases, with 6 bases sitting between them.

There are many counts of this clonotype. The CDR3 here is CASGDTIYNEQFF. Written as DNA, the CDR3 is TGTGCCAGCGGGGACACCATCTACAATGAGCAGTTCTTC. The gene calls are TRBV6-2 or TRBV6-3 and TRBJ2-1; D might be TRBD1 (6 bases). There are 13 residues in the CDR3. Germline V CDR1 and CDR2: MNHEY, SVGEGT. Trimming shortened V by 8 bases and J by 3 bases, and 11 bases separated the two germline ends.

This clonotype came up many times. The chain links TRBV7-9 to TRBJ2-3; D perhaps matches TRBD1 (8 bases). The V gene's germline CDR1 is SEHNR and CDR2 FQNEAQ (reference sequence). V was trimmed by 2 bases and J by 3 bases, leaving 12 bases between them. The CDR3 consists of 15 residues. The CDR3 DNA reads as TGTGCCAGCAGCTTATACAGGGGGGGTACAGATACGCAGTATTTT. Its translation is CASSLYRGGTDTQYF.

This clonotype was detected only a few times. Being one base from a much bigger clone, this may be a read error. The V and J genes are TRBV6-2 or TRBV6-3 and TRBJ2-3; D remains unclear. The CDR3 loop spans 13 amino acids. Germline lookup yields CDR1 MNHEY and CDR2 SVGEGT. The CDR3 region is CASHRTGTDTRYF. As DNA, the CDR3 is TGTGCCAGCCATCGGACGGGCACAGATACGCGGTATTTT.

This clonotype was seen many times. The chain employs TRBV4-3 and TRBJ2-1; D perhaps matches TRBD2 (5 bases). This CDR3 has 15 amino acids. Trimming removed 0 bases at V and 10 bases at J, with 16 bases between. Germline V gene sequence: CDR1 LGHNA, CDR2 YSLEER. The CDR3 sequence: CASSQESVGAAEQFF. CDR3 nucleotide sequence: TGCGCCAGCAGCCAAGAAAGCGTAGGAGCGGCCGAGCAGTTCTTC.